This record looks at one T cell receptor (beta chain) sequence and its context. Its antigen is undetermined. This specimen comes from a study of graft-versus-host responses after intestinal transplantation. Overall study: Among the recipients, transplants were multivisceral, liver-intestinal, or isolated intestinal.

The germline CDR1 and CDR2 sequences are LNHDA and SQIVND (reference sequence). The length of the CDR3 is 15 residues. The V and J ends lost 5 bases and 2 bases, in that order; junction bases with no gene match: 8. Sequencing used immunoSEQ multiplex PCR; TCRdb keeps in-frame clones, though not all of them. The sample shows tens of thousands of clones, just under 95% of them seen only once. Study-wide results and limits: GvH clones were identified in recipient marrow, with some first appearing in ileum or blood.

The V call is TRBV19, the J call TRBJ1-2; 7 nucleotides line up with TRBD1. Sequenced here: unstimulated CD8+ T cells sorted from spleen or lymph node cells, sampled before intestinal transplant. The receptor was derived from a human donor who received an intestinal transplant. CDR3 coding DNA: TGTGCCAGTAGTGTCAACAGGGGACGAAACTATGGCTACACCTTC. Protein product: CASSVNRGRNYGYTF. The full variable domain, its missing parts supplied by reference TRBV19 and TRBJ1-2, is DGGITQSPKYLFRKEGQNVTLSCEQNLNHDAMYWYRQDPGQGLRLIYYSQIVNDFQKGDIAEGYSVSREKKESFPLTVTSAQKNPTAFYLCASSVNRGRNYGYTFGSGTRLTVV.